The sample holds many counts of the clone carrying this TCR beta chain. Its specificity is unknown. Trimming stripped 5 bases from V and 6 bases from J, with 11 bases between. This CDR3 spans 13 amino acids. Hyperthyroidism had been newly diagnosed in patients aged 18 to 65, and its duration was under 2 months. PBMCs were sourced from more than 9 ml fresh peripheral blood. The sample is drawn from a study of T cells in Graves' hyperthyroidism and ophthalmopathy. Notes on the study in general: The model made its ophthalmopathy prediction, and onset followed a median approximately six months later.

There were TCR beta CDR3 regions amplified from RNA transcripts. The TCR CDR3 was amplified in a first-round RT-PCR using the HTBI primer set. From the multiplex PCR reads, TCRdb called clonotypes with MiXCR, one entry per CDR3 protein. This table holds roughly 420,000 distinct CDR3 sequences, roughly 13% found once. This receptor was identified in a woman younger than 35 with Graves' hyperthyroidism. V is TRBV12-3 or TRBV12-4 and J is TRBJ1-5, with a tentative D call TRBD1 (6 bases). Sequencing input: blood. CDR3 nucleotide sequence: TGTGCCAGCAGTCCCACAGGGCTTCAGCCCCAGCATTTT. This encodes CASSPTGLQPQHF.